This T cell receptor (beta chain) is from a study of regulatory T cells in long-lasting Graves disease. Across the study: Antithyroid drug intake by newly diagnosed Graves' patients had lasted under 3 months.

Time point given: newly diagnosed GD, antithyroid drugs for less than 3 months. Scientists built the TCR library using RNA that was extracted from PBMCs. The length of the CDR3 is 15 residues. V was trimmed by 6 bases and J by 0 bases, leaving 17 bases between them. Germline CDR1 reads GTSNPN; CDR2 reads SVGIG (reference sequence). General study points: Persistent disease preferred TRBV28, TRBJ1-2 and TRBJ2-5; new disease, TRBV20-1 and TRBJ2-1. Comparison showed that persistent patients shared more public clonotypes (about 2,700) than new patients (966).

This clonotype appeared many times. Its antigen is as yet unknown. Libraries of TCR beta came from iRepertoire HTBI primers plus Arm-PCR of CDR3 regions. TCRdb ran MiXCR on the multiplex PCR reads and lists one entry per CDR3 protein. The table has roughly 430,000 distinct CDR3 sequences, approximately 16% seen once. The data also belong to a second study, concerning T cells in Graves' hyperthyroidism and ophthalmopathy. This second study notes: Those patients with uncontrolled infection, other autoimmune disease, pregnancy or lactation were excluded.

The receptor's source is a woman between 25 and 40 years old with Graves disease. Here the sequenced sample was peripheral blood mononuclear cells (PBMCs), taken at new diagnosis, from a patient treated with antithyroid drugs. The V and J genes are TRBV30 and TRBJ1-1; D call uncertain. CDR3 sequence: CACAPWTVMNTEAFF. CDR3 nucleotides: TGTGCCTGCGCCCCCTGGACTGTTATGAACACTGAAGCTTTCTTT.